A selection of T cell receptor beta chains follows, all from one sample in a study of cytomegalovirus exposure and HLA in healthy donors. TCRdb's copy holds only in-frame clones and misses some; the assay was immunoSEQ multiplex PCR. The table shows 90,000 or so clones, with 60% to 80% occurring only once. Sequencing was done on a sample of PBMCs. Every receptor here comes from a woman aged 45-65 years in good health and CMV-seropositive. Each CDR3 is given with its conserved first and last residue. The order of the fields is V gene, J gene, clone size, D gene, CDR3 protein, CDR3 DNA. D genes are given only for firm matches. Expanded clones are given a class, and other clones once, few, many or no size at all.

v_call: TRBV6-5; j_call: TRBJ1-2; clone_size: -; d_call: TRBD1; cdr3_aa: CASSRGTGYGYTF; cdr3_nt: TGTGCCAGCAGTAGGGGGACAGGATATGGCTACACCTTC
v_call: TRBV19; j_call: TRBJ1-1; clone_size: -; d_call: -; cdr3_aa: CASSIWGGGTEAFF; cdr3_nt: TGTGCCAGTAGTATTTGGGGGGGTGGCACTGAAGCTTTCTTT
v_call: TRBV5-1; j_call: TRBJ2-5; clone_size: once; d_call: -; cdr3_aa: CASSLGAGSEETQYF; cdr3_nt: TGCGCCAGCAGCTTGGGTGCGGGTTCGGAAGAGACCCAGTACTTC
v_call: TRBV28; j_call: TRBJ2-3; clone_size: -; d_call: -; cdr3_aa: CASSLSGSNTQYF; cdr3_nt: TGTGCCAGCAGTTTGTCCGGGAGCAATACGCAGTATTTT
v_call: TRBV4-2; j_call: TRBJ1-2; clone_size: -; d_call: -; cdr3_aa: CASSRQASYGYTF; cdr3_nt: TGTGCCAGCAGCCGTCAGGCAAGCTATGGCTACACCTTC
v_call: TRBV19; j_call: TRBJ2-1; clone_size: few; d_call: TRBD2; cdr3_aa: CASSILAGGRRNEQFF; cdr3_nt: TGTGCCAGTAGTATCCTAGCGGGAGGGCGACGCAATGAGCAGTTCTTC
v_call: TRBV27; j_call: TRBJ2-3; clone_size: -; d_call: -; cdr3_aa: CASSLIGTPTSTDTQYF; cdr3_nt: TGTGCCAGCAGTTTAATAGGGACTCCTACTAGCACAGATACGCAGTATTTT
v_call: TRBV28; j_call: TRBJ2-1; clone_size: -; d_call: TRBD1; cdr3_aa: CASSWTGGASSYNEQFF; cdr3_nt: TGTGCCAGCAGTTGGACAGGGGGCGCGAGCTCCTACAATGAGCAGTTCTTC
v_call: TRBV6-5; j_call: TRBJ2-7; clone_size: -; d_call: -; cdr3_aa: CASSRRHHYEQYF; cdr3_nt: TGTGCCAGCAGCCGCAGACACCACTACGAGCAGTACTTC
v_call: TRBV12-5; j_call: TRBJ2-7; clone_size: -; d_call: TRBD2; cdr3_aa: CASEISGSVYEQYF; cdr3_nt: TGTGCTAGTGAGATTAGCGGGAGTGTCTACGAGCAGTACTTC
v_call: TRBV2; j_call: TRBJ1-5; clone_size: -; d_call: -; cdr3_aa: CASADTFSNQPQHF; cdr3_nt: TGTGCCAGCGCGGATACGTTCAGCAATCAGCCCCAGCATTTT
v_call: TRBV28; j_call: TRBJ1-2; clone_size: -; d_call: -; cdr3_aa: CASSPRVDRNYGYTF; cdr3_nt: TGTGCCAGCAGTCCTCGGGTCGACAGGAACTATGGCTACACCTTC
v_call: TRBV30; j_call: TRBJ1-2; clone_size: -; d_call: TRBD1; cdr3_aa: CAWTGTAYGGYTF; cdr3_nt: TGTGCCTGGACCGGGACAGCCTACGGTGGCTACACCTTC
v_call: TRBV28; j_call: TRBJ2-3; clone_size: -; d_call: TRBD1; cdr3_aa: CASSETGVGTDTQYF; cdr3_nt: TGTGCCAGCAGTGAAACAGGGGTAGGCACAGATACGCAGTATTTT
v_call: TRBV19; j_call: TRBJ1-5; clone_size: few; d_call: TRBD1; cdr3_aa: CASRGTGDFNQPQHF; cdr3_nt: TGTGCCAGTAGGGGGACAGGGGATTTTAATCAGCCCCAGCATTTT
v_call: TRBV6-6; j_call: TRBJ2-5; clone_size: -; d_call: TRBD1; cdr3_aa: CASSASGGVETQYF; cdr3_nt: TGTGCCAGCAGTGCCTCAGGGGGCGTAGAGACCCAGTACTTC
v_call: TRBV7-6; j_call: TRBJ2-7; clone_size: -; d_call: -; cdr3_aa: CASSLSPGAIYEQYF; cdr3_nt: TGTGCCAGCAGCCTTAGTCCGGGAGCGATCTACGAGCAGTACTTC
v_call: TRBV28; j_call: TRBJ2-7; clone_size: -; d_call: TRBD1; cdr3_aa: CASGTGGYEQYF; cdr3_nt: TGTGCCAGCGGGACAGGGGGCTACGAGCAGTACTTC
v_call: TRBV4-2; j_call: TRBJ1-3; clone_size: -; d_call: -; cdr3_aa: CASSQEAGQGLNTIYF; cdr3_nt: TGTGCCAGCAGCCAAGAGGCGGGGCAAGGGCTAAACACCATATATTTT
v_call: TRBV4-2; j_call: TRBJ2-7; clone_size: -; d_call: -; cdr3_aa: CASSQEGAESYEQYF; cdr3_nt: TGTGCCAGCAGCCAAGAAGGGGCGGAGTCGTACGAGCAGTACTTC
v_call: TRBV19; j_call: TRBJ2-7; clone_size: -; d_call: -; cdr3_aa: CASSTSVTSYEQYF; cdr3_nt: TGTGCCAGTAGCACCAGCGTCACGTCCTACGAGCAGTACTTC
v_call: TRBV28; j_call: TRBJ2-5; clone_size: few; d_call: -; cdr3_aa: CASNYGAQETQYF; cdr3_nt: TGTGCCAGCAACTATGGGGCCCAAGAGACCCAGTACTTC
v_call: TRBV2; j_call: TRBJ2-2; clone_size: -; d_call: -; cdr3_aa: CASSLKSGVPGELFF; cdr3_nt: TGTGCCAGCAGCTTGAAATCAGGCGTTCCCGGGGAGCTGTTTTTT
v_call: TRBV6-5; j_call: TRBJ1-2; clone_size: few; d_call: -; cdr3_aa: CASSYSREGSYGYTF; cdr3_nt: TGTGCCAGCAGTTACTCGAGGGAGGGGTCGTATGGCTACACCTTC
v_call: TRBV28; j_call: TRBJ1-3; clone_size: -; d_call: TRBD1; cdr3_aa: CASTKDRGNTIYF; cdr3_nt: TGTGCCAGCACCAAGGACAGGGGAAACACCATATATTTT
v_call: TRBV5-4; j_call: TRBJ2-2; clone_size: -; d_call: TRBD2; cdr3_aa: CASSWSLAVSGELFF; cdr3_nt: TGTGCCAGCAGCTGGTCACTAGCGGTGAGCGGGGAGCTGTTTTTT
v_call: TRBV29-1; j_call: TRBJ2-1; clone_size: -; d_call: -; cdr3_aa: CSATLGGGSANYNEQFF; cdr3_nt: TGCAGCGCGACACTAGGGGGGGGATCGGCTAACTACAATGAGCAGTTCTTC
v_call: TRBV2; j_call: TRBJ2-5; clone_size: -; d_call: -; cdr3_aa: CASSLNGAETQYF; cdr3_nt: TGTGCCAGCAGTTTAAATGGGGCGGAGACCCAGTACTTC
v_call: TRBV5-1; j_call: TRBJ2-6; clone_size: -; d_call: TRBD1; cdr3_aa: CASSLDRGLSGANVLTF; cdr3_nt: TGCGCCAGCAGCTTAGACAGGGGCCTCTCTGGGGCCAACGTCCTGACTTTC
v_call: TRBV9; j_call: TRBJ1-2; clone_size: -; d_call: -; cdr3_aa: CASSVGLTPTAYGYTF; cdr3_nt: TGTGCCAGCAGCGTAGGACTCACACCGACAGCCTATGGCTACACCTTC
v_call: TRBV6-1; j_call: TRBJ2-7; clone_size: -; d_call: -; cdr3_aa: CAIRTGESYEQYF; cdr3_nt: TGTGCCATCCGGACGGGAGAGTCCTACGAGCAGTACTTC
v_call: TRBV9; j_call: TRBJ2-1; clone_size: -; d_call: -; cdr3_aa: CASSLKIGQNNEQFF; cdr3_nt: TGTGCCAGCAGCTTAAAGATTGGACAGAACAATGAGCAGTTCTTC
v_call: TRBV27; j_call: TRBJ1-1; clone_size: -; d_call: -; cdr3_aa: CASSPRMNTEAFF; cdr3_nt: TGTGCCAGCAGCCCCAGGATGAACACTGAAGCTTTCTTT
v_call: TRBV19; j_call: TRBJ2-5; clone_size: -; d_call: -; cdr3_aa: CASSISGTQYF; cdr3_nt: TGTGCCAGTAGTATATCCGGGACCCAGTACTTC
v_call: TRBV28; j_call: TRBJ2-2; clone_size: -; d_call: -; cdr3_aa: CASSFVRGTANTGELFF; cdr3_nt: TGTGCCAGCAGTTTCGTGAGGGGGACCGCGAACACCGGGGAGCTGTTTTTT
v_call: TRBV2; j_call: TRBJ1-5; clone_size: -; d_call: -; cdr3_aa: CASRNDWGRSNQPQHF; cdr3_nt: TGTGCCAGCAGGAACGATTGGGGGCGGAGCAATCAGCCCCAGCATTTT
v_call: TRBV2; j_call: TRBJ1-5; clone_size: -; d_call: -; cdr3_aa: CASSAQGGAYQPQHF; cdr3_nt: TGTGCCAGCAGTGCTCAGGGTGGGGCCTATCAGCCCCAGCATTTT
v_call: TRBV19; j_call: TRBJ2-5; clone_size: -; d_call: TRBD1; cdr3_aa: CASTTGGIEETQYF; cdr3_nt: TGTGCCAGTACCACAGGGGGCATCGAAGAGACCCAGTACTTC
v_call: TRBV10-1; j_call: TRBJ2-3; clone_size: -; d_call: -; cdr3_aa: CASSFGQSTDTQYF; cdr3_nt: TGCGCCAGCAGTTTTGGACAGAGCACAGATACGCAGTATTTT
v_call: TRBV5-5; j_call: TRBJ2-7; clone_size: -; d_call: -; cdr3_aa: CASSQNPTGTLTYEQYF; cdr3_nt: TGTGCCAGCAGCCAGAACCCTACCGGGACACTTACCTACGAGCAGTACTTC
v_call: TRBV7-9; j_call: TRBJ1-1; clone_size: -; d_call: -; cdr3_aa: CASGLVSGPEAFF; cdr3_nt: TGTGCCAGCGGCTTAGTATCGGGTCCTGAAGCTTTCTTT
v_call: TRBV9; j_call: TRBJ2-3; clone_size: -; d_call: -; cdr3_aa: CASSLPIGGTGDTQYF; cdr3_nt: TGTGCCAGCAGCCTACCGATCGGCGGGACGGGAGATACGCAGTATTTT